A selection of T cell receptor beta chains follows, all from one sample in a study of T cell clonotyping in hematopoietic cell transplantation. Using immunoSEQ multiplex PCR, the repertoire was profiled, and TCRdb retains in-frame clones only, with some absent. This table holds 15,000 to 20,000 clones, approximately 57% found once. The source was PBMCs, collected 30 days after allogeneic stem cell transplant. These receptors were obtained from a male patient between 50 and 60 years old who had an allogeneic stem cell transplant from an unrelated donor, so T cells may come from the graft donor. Some clones in this sample may be carry-over from other donors' samples. The CDR3 runs from the conserved cysteine through the conserved F or W. Each record gives: CDR3 DNA, CDR3 protein, J gene, V gene, D gene, clone size, CDR3 length. D genes are given only for firm matches. Clone size is not always given. Where it is, it says once, few, many or a class for expanded clones.

CDR3 DNA: TGTGCCTGGAGTGCGAGCGGGGGGGCGTTGGCCCAGTACTTC; CDR3 protein: CAWSASGGALAQYF; J gene: TRBJ2-5; V gene: TRBV30; D gene: TRBD2; clone size: NA; CDR3 length: 14
CDR3 DNA: TGTGCCAGCAGCTTAGCCTCAGGAAGTCAGCCCCAGCATTTT; CDR3 protein: CASSLASGSQPQHF; J gene: TRBJ1-5; V gene: TRBV11-3; D gene: NA; clone size: NA; CDR3 length: 14
CDR3 DNA: TGCGCCAGCAGCCTCCGGGATTCAGGGAACACCGGGGAGCTGTTTTTT; CDR3 protein: CASSLRDSGNTGELFF; J gene: TRBJ2-2; V gene: TRBV5-1; D gene: NA; clone size: NA; CDR3 length: 16
CDR3 DNA: TGTGCCAGCAACGGGGCTGGTAGCGGGGGCTCCTACGAGCAGTACTTC; CDR3 protein: CASNGAGSGGSYEQYF; J gene: TRBJ2-7; V gene: TRBV5-6; D gene: TRBD2; clone size: NA; CDR3 length: 16
CDR3 DNA: TGCAGCGTTTCACCGACTAGACCGAACACCGGGGAGCTGTTTTTT; CDR3 protein: CSVSPTRPNTGELFF; J gene: TRBJ2-2; V gene: TRBV29-1; D gene: NA; clone size: NA; CDR3 length: 15
CDR3 DNA: TGCGCCAGCAGCTTGGTAACCGGGGGGGGCGGAGATACGCAGTATTTT; CDR3 protein: CASSLVTGGGGDTQYF; J gene: TRBJ2-3; V gene: TRBV5-1; D gene: TRBD2; clone size: once; CDR3 length: 16
CDR3 DNA: TGTGCCCAAAGGCGGGACGGGGATAATTCACCCCTCCACTTT; CDR3 protein: CAQRRDGDNSPLHF; J gene: TRBJ1-6; V gene: TRBV30; D gene: NA; clone size: NA; CDR3 length: 14
CDR3 DNA: TGTGCCAGCAGCTTATCTGGGACAGGGCTTGCCGGCGAGCAGTACTTC; CDR3 protein: CASSLSGTGLAGEQYF; J gene: TRBJ2-7; V gene: TRBV11-2; D gene: TRBD1; clone size: few; CDR3 length: 16
CDR3 DNA: TGTGCCAGCAGTTTGGCGGTTGGGGGTAGAGGTGAGCAGTTCTTC; CDR3 protein: CASSLAVGGRGEQFF; J gene: TRBJ2-1; V gene: TRBV28; D gene: NA; clone size: NA; CDR3 length: 15
CDR3 DNA: TGTGCCAGCAGCGCAACTTCTAGCGGGATCTACGAGCAGTACTTC; CDR3 protein: CASSATSSGIYEQYF; J gene: TRBJ2-7; V gene: TRBV4-2; D gene: TRBD2; clone size: NA; CDR3 length: 15
CDR3 DNA: TGTGCCAGCAGTTCCCCCGGGGAGGGTTACGAGCAGTACTTC; CDR3 protein: CASSSPGEGYEQYF; J gene: TRBJ2-7; V gene: TRBV6-5; D gene: TRBD2; clone size: NA; CDR3 length: 14
CDR3 DNA: TGTGCCAGCAGCCAAGAAGCCAGGGATTGGGCTGAAGCTTTCTTT; CDR3 protein: CASSQEARDWAEAFF; J gene: TRBJ1-1; V gene: TRBV4-2; D gene: NA; clone size: NA; CDR3 length: 15
CDR3 DNA: TGTGCCTGGAGAGGACACGAGGGGACTGAAGCTTTCTTT; CDR3 protein: CAWRGHEGTEAFF; J gene: TRBJ1-1; V gene: TRBV30; D gene: NA; clone size: few; CDR3 length: 13
CDR3 DNA: TGCAGCGTTGAGAGGGGTGGCTATGGCTACACCTTC; CDR3 protein: CSVERGGYGYTF; J gene: TRBJ1-2; V gene: TRBV29-1; D gene: NA; clone size: NA; CDR3 length: 12
CDR3 DNA: TGTGCCAGCAGCCCGCTGGCAGGGGGACGCTATGGCTACACCTTC; CDR3 protein: CASSPLAGGRYGYTF; J gene: TRBJ1-2; V gene: TRBV11-1; D gene: TRBD1; clone size: NA; CDR3 length: 15
CDR3 DNA: TGTGCCTGGAGTGGACAGGAAAAACTGTTTTTT; CDR3 protein: CAWSGQEKLFF; J gene: TRBJ1-4; V gene: TRBV30; D gene: NA; clone size: NA; CDR3 length: 11
CDR3 DNA: TGTGCCAGCAGCCCAGCCTCGTGGAATGAGCAGTTCTTC; CDR3 protein: CASSPASWNEQFF; J gene: TRBJ2-1; V gene: TRBV7-2; D gene: NA; clone size: NA; CDR3 length: 13
CDR3 DNA: TGTGCCAGCAGCTTAGGCGAGCAGTACTTC; CDR3 protein: CASSLGEQYF; J gene: TRBJ2-7; V gene: TRBV11-3; D gene: NA; clone size: NA; CDR3 length: 10
CDR3 DNA: TGTGCCAGCAGACAGGGGGCGCAGCCCCAGCATTTT; CDR3 protein: CASRQGAQPQHF; J gene: TRBJ1-5; V gene: TRBV25-1; D gene: TRBD1; clone size: NA; CDR3 length: 12
CDR3 DNA: TGTGCCTGGAGTGTCGGGTCGGGAGAGGCAGAGACCCAGTACTTC; CDR3 protein: CAWSVGSGEAETQYF; J gene: TRBJ2-5; V gene: TRBV30; D gene: NA; clone size: few; CDR3 length: 15
CDR3 DNA: TGTGCCTGGAAGGACAGGGCCTCCTACGAGCAGTACTTC; CDR3 protein: CAWKDRASYEQYF; J gene: TRBJ2-7; V gene: TRBV30; D gene: TRBD1; clone size: NA; CDR3 length: 13
CDR3 DNA: TGTGCCAGCAGTTCCAGGGGGCTCCGACAGCCCCAGCATTTT; CDR3 protein: CASSSRGLRQPQHF; J gene: TRBJ1-5; V gene: TRBV6-5; D gene: TRBD1; clone size: NA; CDR3 length: 14
CDR3 DNA: TGTGCCAGCAGTTTACCTAATCAGCCCCAGCATTTT; CDR3 protein: CASSLPNQPQHF; J gene: TRBJ1-5; V gene: TRBV27; D gene: NA; clone size: few; CDR3 length: 12
CDR3 DNA: TGTGCCAGCAGCGTAGCGACAGGGGACTACGAGCAGTACTTC; CDR3 protein: CASSVATGDYEQYF; J gene: TRBJ2-7; V gene: TRBV9; D gene: TRBD1; clone size: NA; CDR3 length: 14
CDR3 DNA: TGTGCCAGCAGCCAAGAGGTGGGTCACGACAGGGAATCGGAAAAACTGTTTTTT; CDR3 protein: CASSQEVGHDRESEKLFF; J gene: TRBJ1-4; V gene: TRBV4-2; D gene: TRBD1; clone size: NA; CDR3 length: 18
CDR3 DNA: TGTGCCTGGCTCCAACTCGGGTTCGCGGATACGCAGTATTTT; CDR3 protein: CAWLQLGFADTQYF; J gene: TRBJ2-3; V gene: TRBV30; D gene: NA; clone size: NA; CDR3 length: 14
CDR3 DNA: TGTGCCAGCAGCGGATTAAACAATGAGCAGTTCTTC; CDR3 protein: CASSGLNNEQFF; J gene: TRBJ2-1; V gene: TRBV9; D gene: NA; clone size: NA; CDR3 length: 12
CDR3 DNA: TGTGCCAGCAGCTTAGGGACCGGGACCCTAAACTACGAGCAGTACTTC; CDR3 protein: CASSLGTGTLNYEQYF; J gene: TRBJ2-7; V gene: TRBV11-3; D gene: NA; clone size: once; CDR3 length: 16
CDR3 DNA: TGTGCCAGCAGCTTAGAGGCGGGGAGCCCCTACGAGCAGTACTTC; CDR3 protein: CASSLEAGSPYEQYF; J gene: TRBJ2-7; V gene: TRBV7-2; D gene: NA; clone size: NA; CDR3 length: 15
CDR3 DNA: TGTGCCAGCAGCGTAGGCTCGGAAATACTCTATGGCTACACCTTC; CDR3 protein: CASSVGSEILYGYTF; J gene: TRBJ1-2; V gene: TRBV9; D gene: NA; clone size: NA; CDR3 length: 15
CDR3 DNA: TGTGCCAGCAGTGCTGGGTGGAACTATGGCTACACCTTC; CDR3 protein: CASSAGWNYGYTF; J gene: TRBJ1-2; V gene: TRBV2; D gene: NA; clone size: NA; CDR3 length: 13
CDR3 DNA: TGCAGCGGAGGGGGCGAGGGGACGTCTGAAGCTTTCTTT; CDR3 protein: CSGGGEGTSEAFF; J gene: TRBJ1-1; V gene: TRBV29-1; D gene: TRBD1; clone size: NA; CDR3 length: 13
CDR3 DNA: TGCGCCAGCAGCCCTGAAGTGACCGGGGGGAGCACAGATACGCAGTATTTT; CDR3 protein: CASSPEVTGGSTDTQYF; J gene: TRBJ2-3; V gene: TRBV4-3; D gene: TRBD2; clone size: NA; CDR3 length: 17
CDR3 DNA: TGTGCCTGGAGGGGACAGACTTTTAACACCGGGGAGCTGTTTTTT; CDR3 protein: CAWRGQTFNTGELFF; J gene: TRBJ2-2; V gene: TRBV30; D gene: TRBD1; clone size: NA; CDR3 length: 15
CDR3 DNA: TGCGCCAGCAGCCTTTACCACGATAATTCACCCCTCCACTTT; CDR3 protein: CASSLYHDNSPLHF; J gene: TRBJ1-6; V gene: TRBV4-1; D gene: NA; clone size: NA; CDR3 length: 14
CDR3 DNA: TGTGCCTGGACTAGGGATCCTAGAAACATTCAGTACTTC; CDR3 protein: CAWTRDPRNIQYF; J gene: TRBJ2-4; V gene: TRBV30; D gene: NA; clone size: NA; CDR3 length: 13
CDR3 DNA: TGTGCCAGCAGCTTGAATGGGGACAACTCCTACGAGCAGTACTTC; CDR3 protein: CASSLNGDNSYEQYF; J gene: TRBJ2-7; V gene: TRBV5-6; D gene: NA; clone size: NA; CDR3 length: 15
CDR3 DNA: TGTGCCAGCAGTTACTCGACCGGGGAGGTTATCACTGAAGCTTTCTTT; CDR3 protein: CASSYSTGEVITEAFF; J gene: TRBJ1-1; V gene: TRBV6-5; D gene: NA; clone size: NA; CDR3 length: 16
CDR3 DNA: TGTGCCAGTAGTATAGATTCCGGGAGGGGAGTAGCTTTCTTT; CDR3 protein: CASSIDSGRGVAFF; J gene: TRBJ1-1; V gene: TRBV19; D gene: NA; clone size: few; CDR3 length: 14
CDR3 DNA: TGCGCCAGCAGCCATGAGTTTCGGGGGTCAAATGAGCAGTTCTTC; CDR3 protein: CASSHEFRGSNEQFF; J gene: TRBJ2-1; V gene: TRBV4-3; D gene: NA; clone size: NA; CDR3 length: 15
CDR3 DNA: TGCGCCAGCAGCCAACCGGGACAGGGACTTGGCTACACCTTC; CDR3 protein: CASSQPGQGLGYTF; J gene: TRBJ1-2; V gene: TRBV4-1; D gene: TRBD1; clone size: few; CDR3 length: 14
CDR3 DNA: TGCGCCAGCAGCCAAGGAGGGGGAGCCTACAATGAGCAGTTCTTC; CDR3 protein: CASSQGGGAYNEQFF; J gene: TRBJ2-1; V gene: TRBV4-1; D gene: NA; clone size: NA; CDR3 length: 15
CDR3 DNA: TGTGCCAGCAGCTTTGAGACCTACGGGGAGCTGTTTTTT; CDR3 protein: CASSFETYGELFF; J gene: TRBJ2-2; V gene: TRBV7-6; D gene: NA; clone size: NA; CDR3 length: 13
CDR3 DNA: TGTGCCTGGAGTACCGAGAACACTGAAGCTTTCTTT; CDR3 protein: CAWSTENTEAFF; J gene: TRBJ1-1; V gene: TRBV30; D gene: NA; clone size: NA; CDR3 length: 12
CDR3 DNA: TGTGCCAGTATGGGGGTCTATACTAGCACAGATACGCAGTATTTT; CDR3 protein: CASMGVYTSTDTQYF; J gene: TRBJ2-3; V gene: TRBV19; D gene: NA; clone size: few; CDR3 length: 15
CDR3 DNA: TGTGCCAGCAGCTTCGGGGTCTACGAGCAGTACTTC; CDR3 protein: CASSFGVYEQYF; J gene: TRBJ2-7; V gene: TRBV7-9; D gene: NA; clone size: NA; CDR3 length: 12
CDR3 DNA: TGTGCCAGCAGCTTCTACAGGGGGAACACTGAAGCTTTCTTT; CDR3 protein: CASSFYRGNTEAFF; J gene: TRBJ1-1; V gene: TRBV7-8; D gene: TRBD1; clone size: NA; CDR3 length: 14
CDR3 DNA: TGTGCCAGCACCCGCCGGGGCCGCGACTCCGATGAGCAGTTCTTC; CDR3 protein: CASTRRGRDSDEQFF; J gene: TRBJ2-1; V gene: TRBV9; D gene: NA; clone size: NA; CDR3 length: 15
CDR3 DNA: TGTGCCATCAGTGAGTGGGCAGGGGGCGCGGGGGAGCAGTACTTC; CDR3 protein: CAISEWAGGAGEQYF; J gene: TRBJ2-5; V gene: TRBV10-3; D gene: NA; clone size: few; CDR3 length: 15
CDR3 DNA: TGTGCCAGCAGCCTCGGGGCAAGCTCCTACGAGCAGTACTTC; CDR3 protein: CASSLGASSYEQYF; J gene: TRBJ2-7; V gene: TRBV11-2; D gene: NA; clone size: once; CDR3 length: 14
CDR3 DNA: TGTGCCAGCAGCGTCGGGACAGGGCAAGAGACCCAGTACTTC; CDR3 protein: CASSVGTGQETQYF; J gene: TRBJ2-5; V gene: TRBV7-2; D gene: TRBD1; clone size: NA; CDR3 length: 14
CDR3 DNA: TGTGCCAGCAGCTTAGGTGGAGGGGATTACTCCTACGAGCAGTACTTC; CDR3 protein: CASSLGGGDYSYEQYF; J gene: TRBJ2-7; V gene: TRBV11-1; D gene: NA; clone size: few; CDR3 length: 16
CDR3 DNA: TGTGCCAGCAGTTTGGTAGGGAACTATGGCTACACCTTC; CDR3 protein: CASSLVGNYGYTF; J gene: TRBJ1-2; V gene: TRBV28; D gene: NA; clone size: NA; CDR3 length: 13
CDR3 DNA: TGTGCCAGCAGTACCAGGGTCCCTTGGACTGAAGCTTTCTTT; CDR3 protein: CASSTRVPWTEAFF; J gene: TRBJ1-1; V gene: TRBV6-5; D gene: NA; clone size: NA; CDR3 length: 14
CDR3 DNA: TGCGCCAGCAGCTTACCCCTAGCGGGTCAAGAGACCCAGTACTTC; CDR3 protein: CASSLPLAGQETQYF; J gene: TRBJ2-5; V gene: TRBV5-1; D gene: TRBD2; clone size: few; CDR3 length: 15
CDR3 DNA: TGTGCCAGCAGCCAGCCCGGGGCCGGGGCAGATACGCAGTATTTT; CDR3 protein: CASSQPGAGADTQYF; J gene: TRBJ2-3; V gene: TRBV7-9; D gene: NA; clone size: NA; CDR3 length: 15
CDR3 DNA: TGTGCCAGCGCCTTGGGGACGGGGAAATACGAGCAGTACTTC; CDR3 protein: CASALGTGKYEQYF; J gene: TRBJ2-7; V gene: TRBV5-6; D gene: NA; clone size: NA; CDR3 length: 14
CDR3 DNA: TGTGCCTGGAGTCGACAGGATGGAACTGGCTACACCTTC; CDR3 protein: CAWSRQDGTGYTF; J gene: TRBJ1-2; V gene: TRBV30; D gene: NA; clone size: NA; CDR3 length: 13
CDR3 DNA: TGTGCCAGCAGTTTATCGGGGGGGACCTACGAGCAGTACTTC; CDR3 protein: CASSLSGGTYEQYF; J gene: TRBJ2-7; V gene: TRBV28; D gene: TRBD2; clone size: NA; CDR3 length: 14
CDR3 DNA: TGTGCCAGCAGCCATGGGACAGGGCGAGAGACCCAGTACTTC; CDR3 protein: CASSHGTGRETQYF; J gene: TRBJ2-5; V gene: TRBV5-8; D gene: TRBD1; clone size: NA; CDR3 length: 14